This entry features one TCR beta chain sequence. Antigen: not known. An end of the junction does not agree with germline; a read error may underlie this. These data originate in a study of blood T cells in healthy people across ages. About the research overall: Capture via template switching afforded approximately one barcoded beta molecule per two T cells.

A J-beta primer mix and a sample-barcoded 5' primer were used in a second PCR of about 7 to 12 cycles. Researchers report that each sample yielded at least 2.5 million CDR3-containing paired-end reads. TCRdb re-analysed the 5' RACE reads in MiXCR, keeping a single row per CDR3 protein. Of 980,000 or so distinct CDR3 sequences listed, under 50% are singletons. Germline CDR1 is SEHNR and CDR2 is FQNEAQ (reference sequence). The CDR3 contains 14 residues. Study-wide results and caveats: Strong correlation was found linking TCR beta diversity to naive T cell percentage.

This clonotype was sampled from a man in his thirties or forties in good health. Sequencing was performed on blood. The V and J genes are TRBV7-9 and TRBJ2-1, with unresolved D. The CDR3: CAGSLVRSYNEQFF. CDR3 in DNA: TGTGCCGGCAGCTTAGTTCGTTCCTACAATGAGCAGTTCTTC.